The clone carrying this T cell receptor (beta chain) was seen at least ten times. Its antigen is unknown. The data stem from a study of T cells in Graves' hyperthyroidism and ophthalmopathy. Amplified regions were TCR beta CDR3 sequences from RNA transcripts. Primed by the HTBI set, a first-round RT-PCR was run on the TCR CDR3. TCRdb independently ran MiXCR on the multiplex PCR reads; one entry per CDR3 protein. This sample has roughly 630,000 distinct CDR3 sequences, with about 15% found just once. V trimming: 9 bases; J trimming: 0 bases; junction bases outside the gene matches: 17. Germline V lookup: CDR1 SNHLY, CDR2 FYNNEI. CDR3 length equals 17 residues. Each patient was aged 18 to 65 and had newly diagnosed hyperthyroidism of under 2 months' duration. A patient was excluded if there was uncontrolled infection, other autoimmune disease, pregnancy or lactation. Study observations and caveats: Expanded thyroid clonotypes (above 0.001) were mostly also found in blood.

The gene calls are TRBV2 and TRBJ2-7; 7 bases align to TRBD2. Material for sequencing was blood. The receptor comes from a young woman with Graves' hyperthyroidism. DNA for the CDR3: TGTGCCAGATCCCGCCCTAGCGGCAATCTAGCCTCCTACGAGCAGTACTTC. Translation gives CARSRPSGNLASYEQYF. Full variable domain (missing parts from reference TRBV2 and TRBJ2-7): EPEVTQTPSHQVTQMGQEVILRCVPISNHLYFYWYRQILGQKVEFLVSFYNNEISEKSEIFDDQFSVERPDGSNFTLKIRSTKLEDSAMYFCARSRPSGNLASYEQYFGPGTRLTVT.